The present T cell receptor beta chain was sequenced within a study of blood T cells in healthy people across ages. General study results and limits: What prevented conclusive comparison of naive and antigen-experienced cells was that PBMCs were unsorted.

A second PCR of roughly 7 to 11 cycles used a sample-barcoded 5' primer and a J-beta primer mix. TCRdb analysed the 5' RACE reads with MiXCR anew, one entry per CDR3 protein. Among 1.5 million to 2 million distinct CDR3 sequences listed, 28% were seen once. Total RNA was isolated from each sample in quantities of at least 5.5 micrograms. V shed 1 base and J shed 5 bases, with 11 bases lying between them. From germline, CDR1 is ENHRY and CDR2 SYGVKD. The CDR3 loop spans 15 amino acids. In this sample, this clonotype turned up a few times. Its antigen is not known. What was sequenced was blood. The chain uses TRBV10-3 and TRBJ1-4; D might be TRBD1 (5 bases). This TCR came from a young woman in good health. Here the CDR3 DNA reads TGTGCCATCAGTGAGTTGGGGCCGACGAATGAAAAACTGTTTTTT. This codes for CAISELGPTNEKLFF.